These 7 T cell receptor beta chains share one sample of origin, sequenced in a study of blood T cell repertoires in COVID-19. Profiling relied on immunoSEQ multiplex PCR, and the TCRdb table lists in-frame clones only, not all of them. This table has about 230,000 clones, roughly 84% appearing once. Sequencing used peripheral blood. The receptor source for this set is a man aged 40-55 years with acute or convalescent COVID-19.

This clone was detected once. V is TRBV5-5 and J is TRBJ2-7; D remains unclear. Germline loops: CDR1 SGHKS, CDR2 YYEKEE (reference sequence). The V gene lost 1 base and the J gene lost 2 bases, with 10 bases spanning the gap. The length of the CDR3 is 14 residues. DNA for the CDR3: TGTGCCAGCAGCTTGAGTACTAACACCTACGAGCAGTACTTC. Translating it yields CASSLSTNTYEQYF.

The table lists this clone with a few counts. The chain carries TRBV5-6 and TRBJ1-4; D is perhaps TRBD1 (6 bases). Germline V CDR1 and CDR2: SGHDT, YYEEEE. V shed 0 bases and J shed 4 bases, with 7 bases lying between them. This CDR3 has 14 amino acids. The CDR3 nucleotides read TGTGCCAGCAGCTTGGGGGACAATAATGAAAAACTGTTTTTT. It codes for CASSLGDNNEKLFF.

V gene TRBV5-1 combines with J gene TRBJ2-3, with D possibly being TRBD2 (6 bases). Trimming removed 0 bases at V and 2 bases at J, with 19 bases between. This CDR3 contains 18 residues. The germline V gene encodes CDR1 SGHRS and CDR2 YFSETQ. The CDR3 reads CASSLASSGSQYTDTQYF. CDR3 nucleotide sequence: TGCGCCAGCAGCTTGGCCTCCTCCGGGAGCCAGTACACAGATACGCAGTATTTT.

This chain joins TRBV6-5 and TRBJ2-3; 7 positions agree with TRBD2. Trimming took 6 bases from V and 6 from J; bases not matched to a gene: 0. The CDR3 totals 11 residues. Looked up from germline, CDR1 is MNHEY and CDR2 is SVGAGI. CDR3 nucleotides: TGTGCCAGCAGGGGAGGGGATACGCAGTATTTT. Translated: CASRGGDTQYF.

The genes are TRBV10-1 and TRBJ1-1; D not certain. V shed 4 bases and J shed 0 bases, with 6 bases lying between them. Germline loops: CDR1 WNHNN, CDR2 SYGVQD (reference sequence). This CDR3 contains 13 residues. The CDR3 sequence is CASSVSMNTEAFF. CDR3 coding DNA: TGCGCCAGCAGTGTCAGTATGAACACTGAAGCTTTCTTT.

The chain links TRBV5-4 to TRBJ2-2; 10 bases line up with TRBD2. With V trimmed by 4 bases and J by 5 bases, 5 bases remained unmatched. Germline V gene sequence: CDR1 SGHNT, CDR2 YYREEE (reference sequence). CDR3 length equals 15 residues. The CDR3 DNA follows: TGTGCCAGCAGCCCCGGACTAGCGGAAACCGGGGAGCTGTTTTTT. Protein: CASSPGLAETGELFF.

The chain joins TRBV7-9 to TRBJ1-1; a weak D match, TRBD1 (5 bases). The CDR3 contains 15 residues. The germline gives CDR1 SEHNR, CDR2 FQNEAQ (reference sequence). V was trimmed by 5 bases and J by 5 bases, leaving 18 bases between them. The CDR3 protein is CASSLDLTGETEAFF. The CDR3 bases are TGTGCCAGCAGCCTGGATTTGACGGGGGAGACTGAAGCTTTCTTT.